Presented here are 5 T cell receptor beta chains from one specimen sequenced in a study of blood T cells in healthy people across ages. Through a sample-barcoded 5' primer and a J-beta primer mix, a second PCR was run for roughly 6 to 11 cycles. MiXCR, run by TCRdb on the 5' RACE reads, gives a single entry per CDR3 protein. The repertoire consists of about 2 million distinct CDR3 sequences, with roughly 50% occurring once and the leading ten covering approximately 2%. Sequencing input: blood. All receptors come from a middle-aged woman in good health.

The CDR3 here is CSARTTGERRDYGYTF. In DNA form, the CDR3 reads TGCAGTGCTAGAACTACAGGGGAAAGGAGGGACTATGGCTACACCTTC. This chain links TRBV20-1 with TRBJ1-2, with TRBD1 identical over 7 bases. The ends lost 2 bases at V and 3 bases at J; junction bases unmatched: 12. The CDR3 extends over 16 amino acids. The germline CDR1 and CDR2 sequences are DFQATT and SNEGSKA (reference sequence).

The V gene is TRBV20-1, the J gene TRBJ2-3, with D possibly called TRBD1 or TRBD2 (5 bases each). The CDR3 consists of 14 residues. Trimming removed 4 bases at V and 3 bases at J, with 14 bases between. Germline loops: CDR1 DFQATT, CDR2 SNEGSKA (reference sequence). CDR3 sequence (DNA): TGCAGTGCTAAATGGGACGCTCGGACAGATACGCAGTATTTT. Translated, it gives CSAKWDARTDTQYF.

The chain couples TRBV24-1 to TRBJ1-4; D is unclear. The germline V gene encodes CDR1 KGHDR and CDR2 SFDVKD. V dropped 3 bases and J dropped 8 bases, with 12 bases sitting between them. There are 14 residues in the CDR3. CDR3 region: CATSDGSITEKLFF. DNA of the CDR3: TGTGCCACCAGTGATGGCAGCATCACCGAAAAACTGTTTTTT.

This rearrangement joins TRBV2 to TRBJ1-5, with D uncertain. Looked up from germline, CDR1 is SNHLY and CDR2 is FYNNEI. Trimming took off 0 bases at V and 5 bases at J, with 17 bases between the two ends. The CDR3 spans 17 residues. For the CDR3, the DNA is TGTGCCAGCAGTGAAGCGGCCCTAGCAGGTGACTATCAGCCCCAGCATTTT. The encoded protein is CASSEAALAGDYQPQHF.

This clonotype appeared many times. The chain couples TRBV27 to TRBJ2-7; 7 positions agree with TRBD2. After removal of 5 bases from V and 5 bases from J, the junction contained 0 bases not matched to a gene. The CDR3 length is 11 residues. CDR1 is MNHEY and CDR2 is SMNVEV in the germline V gene (reference sequence). CDR3 bases: TGTGCCAGCAGTCGGGGGGACGAGCAGTACTTC. This translates into CASSRGDEQYF.